This T cell receptor beta chain is drawn from a study of metastatic and nonmetastatic thyroid tumors. Study as a whole: Comparison of repertoires was carried out across blood and tumor or nodule tissue from malignant and benign thyroid patients.

Ahead of thyroid surgery, no patient had received treatment of any kind. J lost 6 bases, V lost 4 bases, and 5 bases had no gene match. The germline gives CDR1 MNHEY, CDR2 SMNVEV (reference sequence). CDR3 size: 15 residues. Whole-study results and caveats: Across blood and tumor, TCR beta diversity in malignant thyroid tumors was reportedly significantly higher than in benign nodules.

Within the sample, this clone is medium-sized. Its antigen remains unidentified. As processed by the authors: To classify distant metastasis in papillary thyroid cancer, a model was built from CDR3 differences across clinicopathological groups. With MiXCR, TCRdb called clones anew from the PCR reads. For this entry, the V and J calls and clone size follow TCRdb and not the study's own pipeline. Of over 35,000 clones in the sample, about 14% were seen once. The sample taken for sequencing was blood. The V gene is TRBV27, the J gene TRBJ2-1; the match to TRBD2 covers 11 bases. The sequence was obtained from a female donor with papillary thyroid cancer or a benign thyroid nodule (not recorded which). Some clones in this sample may be carry-over from other donors' samples. The CDR3 loop reads CASSSGTSGTNEQFF. CDR3 bases: TGTGCCAGCAGTTCGGGGACTAGCGGAACCAATGAGCAGTTCTTC.